Sequencing of this TCR beta chain was carried out in a study of human T cells and chemical hapten exposure. Broader study findings: The study found expanded TCRs formed significantly more large CDR3 similarity clusters than controls.

TCRdb processed the RACE reads anew with MiXCR; each CDR3 protein has one entry. The sample shows some 74,000 distinct CDR3 sequences, approximately 13% of them seen only once. Noted time point: patch test 3, about 24 weeks after DPC sensitization. This sample's treatment: therapeutic diphenylcyclopropenone sensitization with weekly scalp DPC. Every patch test was put on after a blood sample was taken. Someone pulled total RNA out of unfractionated whole blood. Concerning this clonotype itself: What it binds is unknown.

The clonotype comes from a woman aged 50 to 65 with alopecia areata. Some clones in this sample may be carry-over from other donors' samples. The sample consisted of whole blood, taken in connection with sensitization to the hapten diphenylcyclopropenone (DPC).

CDR3 protein: CASSGLQGLNYGYTF. The CDR3, as DNA: TGTGCCAGCAGTGGATTACAGGGGCTTAACTATGGCTACACCTTC. The chain couples TRBV2 to TRBJ1-2, with TRBD1 matching 7 bases. Germline V gene data show CDR1 as SNHLY and CDR2 as FYNNEI. The V and J ends lost 4 bases and 1 base, in that order; junction bases with no gene match: 6. CDR3 length equals 15 residues.